Listed below are T cell receptor beta chains from one sample, sequenced in a study of cytotoxic CD8 clonotypes in ibrutinib-treated CLL. The assay was immunoSEQ multiplex PCR, and TCRdb's table has in-frame clones only and misses some. This table has about 49,000 clones, approximately 69% appearing once. The source material was PBMCs, sampled after 12 months of ibrutinib treatment. These receptor sequences come from a human donor with chronic lymphocytic leukemia. The CDR3 runs from the conserved cysteine through the conserved F or W. D genes are given only for firm matches.

d_call,j_call,v_call,cdr3_aa
NA,TRBJ1-2,TRBV18,CASSLLQGFYGYTF
NA,TRBJ1-2,TRBV5-1,CASSLEQSYGYTF
TRBD1,TRBJ2-1,TRBV7-2,CASSFRTGADNEQFF
TRBD1,TRBJ2-2,TRBV11-2,CASSLGPQGAYGELFF
NA,TRBJ2-3,TRBV7-9,CASSFGGAWDTQYF
NA,TRBJ1-4,TRBV18,CASSPLGPIRGLTGKLFF
NA,TRBJ2-1,TRBV6-4,CASRSTGFMDNEQFF
NA,TRBJ2-1,TRBV5-6,CASSLVSREQFF
NA,TRBJ1-1,TRBV7-2,CASSLRGAEAFF
NA,TRBJ1-3,TRBV6-5,CASSNLGNTIYF
NA,TRBJ2-7,TRBV19,CASSTTVTSYEQYF
TRBD1,TRBJ1-2,TRBV6-6,CASLLGQGPAYGYTF
NA,TRBJ1-3,TRBV9,CASSVDLFSGNTIYF
NA,TRBJ2-6,TRBV7-9,CASGARTQDLPGANVLTF
TRBD1,TRBJ1-2,TRBV6-1,CASSKDRDPSYGYTF
NA,TRBJ1-1,TRBV7-3,CASSSGGRTEAFF
NA,TRBJ2-7,TRBV5-2,CASSPGRGSREQYF
NA,TRBJ2-2,TRBV5-1,CASSRDRIRELFF
NA,TRBJ2-5,TRBV9,CASSFRGLLQETQYF
NA,TRBJ2-3,TRBV10-3,CAISVATSRVKATDTQYF
NA,TRBJ1-5,TRBV19,CASRKGVRGGYSNQPQHF
TRBD2,TRBJ2-7,TRBV19,CASSILAGDSYEQYF
TRBD2,TRBJ2-5,TRBV9,CASSVGTSGGETQYF
NA,TRBJ2-3,TRBV6-1,CASKGGAISTDTQYF
NA,TRBJ1-1,TRBV7-8,CASSSLQGRTNTEAFF
TRBD2,TRBJ2-3,TRBV4-2,CASSQDDQRGSFTDTQYF
NA,TRBJ2-7,TRBV2,CASSERAGRGYEQYF
TRBD2,TRBJ2-3,TRBV6-8,CASSYSVVERGLGDTQYF
NA,TRBJ1-2,TRBV5-5,CASSPWTNFQAGYTF
NA,TRBJ2-7,TRBV19,CASSIEASTYEQYF
NA,TRBJ1-4,TRBV6-1,CASSRLGATNEKLFF
TRBD1,TRBJ1-1,TRBV5-1,CASSLQGPGNTEAFF
NA,TRBJ2-2,TRBV27,CASSYTWKRDTGELFF
NA,TRBJ1-1,TRBV7-9,CASSWLGSRGMNTEAFF
NA,TRBJ2-2,TRBV28,CASSFGHGELFF
NA,TRBJ1-1,TRBV4-1,CASSLSPMRGRTEAFF
TRBD1,TRBJ2-1,TRBV18,CASSPPGQGYNEQFF